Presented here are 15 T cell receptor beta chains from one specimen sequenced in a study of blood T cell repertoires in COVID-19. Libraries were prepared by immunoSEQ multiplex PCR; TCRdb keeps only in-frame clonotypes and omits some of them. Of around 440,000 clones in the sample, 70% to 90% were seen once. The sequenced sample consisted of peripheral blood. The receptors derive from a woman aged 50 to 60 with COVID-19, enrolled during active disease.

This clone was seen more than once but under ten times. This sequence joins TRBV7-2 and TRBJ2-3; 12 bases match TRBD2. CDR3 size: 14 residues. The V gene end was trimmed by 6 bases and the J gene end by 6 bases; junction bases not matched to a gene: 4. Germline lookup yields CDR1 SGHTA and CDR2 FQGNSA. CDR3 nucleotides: TGTGCCAGCAGTTCCGGACTAGCGGGGGATACGCAGTATTTT. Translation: CASSSGLAGDTQYF.

The CDR3 loop reads CASGLGGQGAYNEQFF. CDR3 sequence (DNA): TGTGCTAGTGGTTTGGGGGGACAGGGGGCCTACAATGAGCAGTTCTTC. This sequence joins TRBV12-5 and TRBJ2-1; TRBD1 matches at 11 bases. The length of the CDR3 is 16 residues. Germline loops: CDR1 LGHNT, CDR2 FRNRAP. The J segment lost 2 bases and the V segment lost 1 base, leaving 1 base of the junction unmatched.

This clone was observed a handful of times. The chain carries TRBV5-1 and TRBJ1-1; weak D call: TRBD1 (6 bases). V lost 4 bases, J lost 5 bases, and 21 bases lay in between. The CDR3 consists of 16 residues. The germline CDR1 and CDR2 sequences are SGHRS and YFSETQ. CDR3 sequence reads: CASSRYQGTSRTEAFF. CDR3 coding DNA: TGCGCCAGCAGCCGCTACCAAGGGACATCAAGGACTGAAGCTTTCTTT.

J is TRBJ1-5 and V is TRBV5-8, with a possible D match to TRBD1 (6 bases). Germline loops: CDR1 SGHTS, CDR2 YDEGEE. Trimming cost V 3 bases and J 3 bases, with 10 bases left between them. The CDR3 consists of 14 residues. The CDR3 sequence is CASSYRDYNQPQHF. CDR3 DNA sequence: TGTGCCAGCAGCTACAGGGATTACAATCAGCCCCAGCATTTT.

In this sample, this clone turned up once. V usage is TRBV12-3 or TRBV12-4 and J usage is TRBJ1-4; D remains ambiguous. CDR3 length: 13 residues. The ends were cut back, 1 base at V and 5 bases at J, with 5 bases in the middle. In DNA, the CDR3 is TGTGCCAGCAGTTTAGTGGAGAATGAAAAACTGTTTTTT. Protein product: CASSLVENEKLFF.

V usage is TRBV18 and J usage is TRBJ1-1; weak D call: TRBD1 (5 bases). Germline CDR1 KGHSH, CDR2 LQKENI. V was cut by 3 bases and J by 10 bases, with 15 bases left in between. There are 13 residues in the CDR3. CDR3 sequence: CASSPETLDRAFF. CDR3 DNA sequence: TGTGCCAGCTCACCGGAGACCCTCGACAGAGCTTTCTTT.

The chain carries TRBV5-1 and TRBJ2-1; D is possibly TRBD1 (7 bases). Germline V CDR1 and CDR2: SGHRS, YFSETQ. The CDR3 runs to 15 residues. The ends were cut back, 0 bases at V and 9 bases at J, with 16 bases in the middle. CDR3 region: CASSLVAGGSTEQFF. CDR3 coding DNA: TGCGCCAGCAGCTTGGTGGCAGGGGGGTCGACTGAGCAGTTCTTC.

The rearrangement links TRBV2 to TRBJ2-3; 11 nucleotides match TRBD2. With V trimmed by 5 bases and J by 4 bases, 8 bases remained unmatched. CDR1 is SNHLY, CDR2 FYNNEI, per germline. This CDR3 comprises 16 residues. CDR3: CASSIPGLAVSDTQYF. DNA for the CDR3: TGTGCCAGCAGTATACCGGGACTAGCGGTCTCAGATACGCAGTATTTT. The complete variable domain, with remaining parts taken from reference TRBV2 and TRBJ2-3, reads EPEVTQTPSHQVTQMGQEVILRCVPISNHLYFYWYRQILGQKVEFLVSFYNNEISEKSEIFDDQFSVERPDGSNFTLKIRSTKLEDSAMYFCASSIPGLAVSDTQYFGPGTRLTVL.

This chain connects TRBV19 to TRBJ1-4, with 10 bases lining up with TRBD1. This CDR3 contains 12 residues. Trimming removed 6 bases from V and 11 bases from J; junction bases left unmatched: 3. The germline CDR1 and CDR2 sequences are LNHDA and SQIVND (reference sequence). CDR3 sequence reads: CASRTGQGKLFF. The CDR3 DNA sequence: TGTGCCAGTAGAACGGGACAGGGGAAACTGTTTTTT.

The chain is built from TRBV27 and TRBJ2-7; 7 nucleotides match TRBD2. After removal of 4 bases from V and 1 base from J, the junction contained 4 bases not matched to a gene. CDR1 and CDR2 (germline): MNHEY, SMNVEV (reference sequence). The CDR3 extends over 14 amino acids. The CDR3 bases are TGTGCCAGCAGTTGGGACTACCGGTCCTACGAGCAGTACTTC. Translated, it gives CASSWDYRSYEQYF.

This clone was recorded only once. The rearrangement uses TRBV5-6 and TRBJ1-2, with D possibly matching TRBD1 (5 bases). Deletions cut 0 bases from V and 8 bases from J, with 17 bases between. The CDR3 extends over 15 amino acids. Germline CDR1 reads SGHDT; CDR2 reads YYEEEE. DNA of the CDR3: TGTGCCAGCAGCTTGGCCGCCGGCAGGGCGGAGGGCTACACCTTC. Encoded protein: CASSLAAGRAEGYTF.

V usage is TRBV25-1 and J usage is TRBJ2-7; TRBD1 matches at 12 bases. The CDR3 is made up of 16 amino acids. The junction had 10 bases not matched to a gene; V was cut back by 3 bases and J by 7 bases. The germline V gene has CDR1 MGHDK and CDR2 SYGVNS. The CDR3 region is CASSEVLGQGAEEQYF. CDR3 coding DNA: TGTGCCAGCAGTGAGGTTTTGGGACAGGGGGCAGAAGAGCAGTACTTC.

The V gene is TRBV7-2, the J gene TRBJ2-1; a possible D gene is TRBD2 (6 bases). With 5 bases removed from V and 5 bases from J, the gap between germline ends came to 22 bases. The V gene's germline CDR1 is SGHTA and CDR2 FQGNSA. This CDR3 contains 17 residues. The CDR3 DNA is TGTGCCAGCAGCCCACCCCCAGAGGCGGGGAGACACAATGAGCAGTTCTTC. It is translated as CASSPPPEAGRHNEQFF.

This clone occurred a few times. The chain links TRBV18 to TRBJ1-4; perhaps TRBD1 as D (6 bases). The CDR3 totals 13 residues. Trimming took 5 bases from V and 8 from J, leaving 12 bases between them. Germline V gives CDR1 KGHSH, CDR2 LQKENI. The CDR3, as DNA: TGTGCCAGCTCAGAGGGGGGGCCGGAAAAACTGTTTTTT. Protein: CASSEGGPEKLFF.

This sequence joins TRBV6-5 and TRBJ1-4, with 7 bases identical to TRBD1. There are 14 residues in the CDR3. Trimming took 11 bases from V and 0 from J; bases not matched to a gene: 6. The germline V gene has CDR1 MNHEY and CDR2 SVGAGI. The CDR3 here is CALRGPATNEKLFF. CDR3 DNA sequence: TGTGCCTTAAGGGGGCCTGCAACTAATGAAAAACTGTTTTTT.